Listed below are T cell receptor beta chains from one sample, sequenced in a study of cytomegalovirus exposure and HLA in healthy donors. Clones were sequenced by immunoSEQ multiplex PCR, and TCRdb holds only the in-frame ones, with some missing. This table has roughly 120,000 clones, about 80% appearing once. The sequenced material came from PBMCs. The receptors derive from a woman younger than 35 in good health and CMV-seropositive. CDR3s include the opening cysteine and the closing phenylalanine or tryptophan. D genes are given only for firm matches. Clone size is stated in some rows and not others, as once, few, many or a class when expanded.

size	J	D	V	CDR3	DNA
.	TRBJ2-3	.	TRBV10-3	CAISEESEGTQYF	TGTGCCATCAGTGAGGAATCGGAGGGTACGCAGTATTTT
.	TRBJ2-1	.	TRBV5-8	CASSLGGYRGEEQFF	TGTGCCAGCAGCCTTGGGGGCTATAGAGGAGAGGAGCAGTTCTTC
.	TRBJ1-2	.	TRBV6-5	CASRPQHYGYTF	TGTGCCAGCAGGCCACAGCACTATGGCTACACCTTC
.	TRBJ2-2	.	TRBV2	CASRPMSGELFF	TGTGCCAGCAGGCCTATGTCCGGGGAGCTGTTTTTT
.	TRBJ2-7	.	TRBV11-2	CVSSLDKVHSFSYEQYF	TGTGTCAGCAGCTTAGATAAGGTCCACAGCTTTTCCTACGAGCAGTACTTC
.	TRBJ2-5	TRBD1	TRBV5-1	CASSLDRASQETQYF	TGCGCCAGCAGCCTAGACAGGGCCTCCCAAGAGACCCAGTACTTC
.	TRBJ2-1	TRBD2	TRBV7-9	CASSLAQRGPYNEQFF	TGTGCCAGCAGCTTAGCCCAGCGGGGTCCCTACAATGAGCAGTTCTTC
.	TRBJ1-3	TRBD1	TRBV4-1	CASSHPTGSTGNTIYF	TGCGCCAGCAGCCACCCGACAGGGAGCACTGGAAACACCATATATTTT
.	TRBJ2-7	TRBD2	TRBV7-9	CASSTSGEQYF	TGTGCCAGCAGCACTAGCGGAGAGCAGTACTTC
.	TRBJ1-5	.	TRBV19	CASSISDNNQPQHF	TGTGCCAGTAGTATATCCGACAACAATCAGCCCCAGCATTTT
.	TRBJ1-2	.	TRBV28	CASSPADGRGYTF	TGTGCCAGCAGTCCTGCTGACGGGAGAGGCTACACCTTC
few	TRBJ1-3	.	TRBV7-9	CASSLGQGRNTIYF	TGTGCCAGCAGCTTAGGGCAGGGCCGAAACACCATATATTTT
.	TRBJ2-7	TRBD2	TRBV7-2	CASSLGLTSAGYEQYF	TGTGCCAGCAGCTTGGGGCTGACTAGCGCGGGTTACGAGCAGTACTTC
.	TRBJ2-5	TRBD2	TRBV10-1	CASSESRGGQETQYF	TGCGCCAGCAGTGAGTCGCGGGGGGGCCAAGAGACCCAGTACTTC
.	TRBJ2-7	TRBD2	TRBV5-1	CASSLGSGRTDEQYF	TGCGCCAGCAGCTTGGGTAGCGGGAGAACCGACGAGCAGTACTTC
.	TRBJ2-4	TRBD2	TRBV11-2	CASSPSYTSGRRNIQYF	TGTGCCAGCAGCCCCTCTTACACTAGCGGGAGGAGAAACATTCAGTACTTC
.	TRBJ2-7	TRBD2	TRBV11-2	CASSLVPSGSYEQYF	TGTGCCAGCAGCTTAGTACCTAGCGGATCCTACGAGCAGTACTTC
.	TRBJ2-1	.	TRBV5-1	CASSLPGNNEQFF	TGCGCCAGCAGCTTGCCAGGGAACAATGAGCAGTTCTTC
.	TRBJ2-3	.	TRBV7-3	CASSLHQGSTDTQYF	TGTGCCAGCAGCTTACACCAGGGAAGCACAGATACGCAGTATTTT
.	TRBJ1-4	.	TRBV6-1	CASSEALRGAREKLFF	TGTGCCAGCAGTGAAGCGCTTCGGGGGGCGCGTGAAAAACTGTTTTTT
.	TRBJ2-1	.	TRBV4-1	CASSLKADEQFF	TGCGCCAGCAGCCTCAAAGCGGATGAGCAGTTCTTC
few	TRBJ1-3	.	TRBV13	CASSQGASSGNTIYF	TGTGCCAGCAGCCAAGGAGCGAGCTCTGGAAACACCATATATTTT
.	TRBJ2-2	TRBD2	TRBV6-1	CASRAGLAEMRELFF	TGTGCCAGCAGGGCGGGACTAGCGGAAATGAGGGAGCTGTTTTTT
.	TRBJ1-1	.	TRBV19	CASSQDGQGGVTAFF	TGTGCCAGTAGTCAAGACGGGCAGGGAGGGGTGACAGCTTTCTTT
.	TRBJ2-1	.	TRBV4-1	CASSQDRGFPYNEQFF	TGCGCCAGCAGCCAAGATAGAGGATTCCCCTACAATGAGCAGTTCTTC
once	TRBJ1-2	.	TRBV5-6	CASSSDTDGYTF	TGTGCCAGCAGCTCGGACACGGATGGCTACACCTTC
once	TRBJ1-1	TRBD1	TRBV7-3	CASSLGQGVTEAFF	TGTGCCAGCAGCTTAGGGCAGGGGGTCACTGAAGCTTTCTTT
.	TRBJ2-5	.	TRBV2	CASEAFQETQYF	TGTGCCAGCGAGGCGTTTCAAGAGACCCAGTACTTC
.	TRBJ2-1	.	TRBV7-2	CASSFPDRQQFF	TGTGCCAGCAGCTTCCCGGACAGACAGCAGTTCTTC
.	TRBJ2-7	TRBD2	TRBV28	CASSPPLEGTSYEQYF	TGTGCCAGCAGTCCTCCCCTTGAAGGGACTAGCTACGAGCAGTACTTC
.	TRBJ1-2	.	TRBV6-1	CASSPDSINYGYTF	TGTGCCAGCAGTCCGGACAGCATTAACTATGGCTACACCTTC
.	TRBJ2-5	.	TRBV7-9	CASSFEGGETQYF	TGTGCCAGCAGCTTCGAGGGTGGTGAGACCCAGTACTTC
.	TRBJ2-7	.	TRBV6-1	CASTVTSRSSYEQYF	TGTGCCAGCACCGTAACTAGCAGGAGCTCCTACGAGCAGTACTTC
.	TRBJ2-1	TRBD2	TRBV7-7	CASSPGLAGSHEQFF	TGTGCTAGCAGCCCTGGACTAGCTGGTTCCCATGAGCAGTTCTTC
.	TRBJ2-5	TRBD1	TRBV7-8	CASSLLTGDRGVKTQYF	TGTGCCAGCAGCTTATTGACCGGGGACAGGGGTGTAAAGACCCAGTACTTC
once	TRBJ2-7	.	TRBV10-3	CAISESAGSLYEQYF	TGTGCCATCAGTGAGTCCGCCGGTAGTTTGTACGAGCAGTACTTC
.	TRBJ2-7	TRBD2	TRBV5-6	CASSSGLVSPYEQYF	TGTGCCAGCAGCTCCGGACTAGTGAGTCCCTACGAGCAGTACTTC
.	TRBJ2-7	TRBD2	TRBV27	CASSQGVSGSSYEQYF	TGTGCCAGCAGTCAAGGGGTTAGCGGGAGCTCCTACGAGCAGTACTTC
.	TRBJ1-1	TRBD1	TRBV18	CVSSPSPYRGADTEAFF	TGTGTCAGCTCACCATCCCCCTACAGGGGCGCCGACACTGAAGCTTTCTTT
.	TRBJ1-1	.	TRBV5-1	CASSLDRTNTEAFF	TGCGCCAGCAGCTTGGACAGAACGAACACTGAAGCTTTCTTT
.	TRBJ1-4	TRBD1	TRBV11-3	CASEDQTSRGSEKLFF	TGTGCCAGCGAAGATCAAACCTCCAGGGGGAGCGAAAAACTGTTTTTT
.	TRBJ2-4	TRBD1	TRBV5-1	CASSNSGGQNIQYF	TGCGCCAGCAGCAACTCAGGGGGCCAAAACATTCAGTACTTC